In this sample, the clone carrying this T cell receptor beta chain turned up a few times. The sample originates from a study of blood T cell repertoires in COVID-19. Study-wide background: The United States, Italy and Spain were the sources of the acute and convalescent COVID-19 samples. T cells, B-cell-depleted T cells, or PBMCs provided the cDNA or gDNA that served as material.

Followed over time, Seattle patients had been enrolled while infection was active. Per germline, CDR1 MNHEY and CDR2 SVGEGT. Trimming removed 5 bases from V and 4 bases from J; junction bases left unmatched: 7. CDR3 length equals 14 residues. Original analysis: Amplification of reference gene primers was used by the study to estimate nucleated cell counts. Using immunoSEQ multiplex PCR, the repertoire was profiled, and TCRdb retains in-frame clones only, with some absent. V and J calls and clone size are given by that table; D and trimming were obtained from the DNA. The profile covers about 95,000 clones, with around 90% appearing a single time and about 4.8% taken by the ten largest.

The source is a man aged 60 to 75 with COVID-19, enrolled during active disease. The sample was peripheral blood. The V gene is TRBV6-2 or TRBV6-3, the J gene TRBJ2-5; 7 nucleotides line up with TRBD1. The CDR3 here is CASSTRQGVETQYF. The DNA of the CDR3 is TGTGCCAGCAGTACCCGCCAGGGGGTAGAGACCCAGTACTTC.